Listed below are T cell receptor beta chains from one sample, sequenced in a study of shared clonotypes between healthy human individuals. The repertoire was sequenced with immunoSEQ multiplex PCR; TCRdb's copy has only in-frame clones and lacks some. This table holds 2 million to 3 million clones, over 85% found once. The sequenced sample consisted of naive CD4+ T cells sorted from blood. Every receptor here comes from a man aged 18 to 29 in good health. Each CDR3 is given with its conserved first and last residue. Fields, in order: J gene, V gene, D gene, clone size, CDR3 protein, CDR3 DNA. The D gene is left open where the match is weak. Part of the rows lack a size; the others show once, few, many or a class for expanded clones.

TRBJ2-1 | TRBV6-6 | TRBD1 | . | CASIGQGYNEQFF | TGTGCCAGCATAGGACAGGGCTACAATGAGCAGTTCTTC
TRBJ1-1 | TRBV18 | TRBD1 | . | CASSQHLLQGAQAQDTEAFF | TGTGCCAGCTCACAACACCTCCTACAGGGGGCGCAGGCCCAAGACACTGAAGCTTTCTTT
TRBJ2-1 | TRBV28 | . | . | CASSFRFDNEQFF | TGTGCCAGCAGTTTTCGTTTCGATAATGAGCAGTTCTTC
TRBJ2-5 | TRBV5-6 | . | few | CASSLAETQYF | TGTGCCAGCAGCTTGGCGGAGACCCAGTACTTC
TRBJ1-4 | TRBV12-5 | . | . | CASGLDPWTSSNEKLFF | TGTGCTAGTGGTTTGGATCCGTGGACAAGCAGTAATGAAAAACTGTTTTTT
TRBJ2-3 | TRBV25-1 | TRBD2 | once | CASSEGGGGALNTQYF | TGTGCCAGCAGTGAAGGGGGCGGGGGGGCGTTAAATACGCAGTATTTT
TRBJ1-2 | TRBV5-6 | TRBD1 | . | CASHVELGQGANYGYTF | TGTGCCAGCCACGTGGAACTGGGACAGGGGGCGAACTATGGCTACACCTTC
TRBJ2-2 | TRBV5-1 | . | . | CASSLMGRTNTGELFF | TGCGCCAGCAGCTTGATGGGCAGGACAAACACCGGGGAGCTGTTTTTT
TRBJ2-2 | TRBV21-1 | . | . | CASSPLGENTGELFF | TGTGCCAGCAGCCCCTTAGGGGAGAACACCGGGGAGCTGTTTTTT
TRBJ1-5 | TRBV19 | TRBD1 | . | CASSLPDRGNQPQHF | TGTGCCAGTAGTTTACCGGACAGGGGCAATCAGCCCCAGCATTTT
TRBJ2-1 | TRBV6-1 | . | . | CASSDGIRLHYNEQFF | TGTGCCAGCAGTGATGGTATTCGGCTACATTACAATGAGCAGTTCTTC
TRBJ2-1 | TRBV11-2 | . | . | CASSHAGGLYNEQFF | TGTGCCAGCAGCCACGCCGGAGGCCTGTACAATGAGCAGTTCTTC
TRBJ2-4 | TRBV6-1 | TRBD1 | . | CASMDREYKNIQYF | TGTGCCAGCATGGACAGGGAATACAAAAACATTCAGTACTTC
TRBJ1-2 | TRBV10-3 | . | . | CAISLNQGDGYTF | TGTGCCATCAGCCTAAACCAGGGAGATGGCTACACCTTC
TRBJ2-2 | TRBV9 | TRBD2 | . | CASSVGPTSGATRTGELFF | TGTGCCAGCAGCGTAGGTCCGACTAGCGGGGCAACACGCACCGGGGAGCTGTTTTTT
TRBJ1-1 | TRBV7-3 | . | . | CASSLSGIAEAFF | TGTGCCAGCAGCTTATCAGGGATCGCTGAAGCTTTCTTT